Described below is a single TCR beta chain sequence and its context. Its antigen is undetermined. Trimming left V 5 bases short and J 0 bases short, with 11 bases between. The CDR3 extends over 15 amino acids. Germline V gives CDR1 LNHDA, CDR2 SQIVND (reference sequence). The source of the sample is a study of cytomegalovirus exposure and HLA in healthy donors. Study-level results: Later examination showed HLA-associated TCR beta chains had greater clonal expansion than equally common others.

Primers included in the PCR were 60 Vbeta and 13 Jbeta primers. Only in-frame clones appear in the TCRdb table, and some are missing; sequencing was by immunoSEQ multiplex PCR. The sample contains about 79,000 clones, 74% of which appear only once. The chain combines TRBV19 with TRBJ1-3; D unclear. Sequenced material: PBMCs. The TCR was taken from a man aged 35-49 years in good health and CMV-seropositive. The CDR3 DNA is TGTGCCAGTAGTCCCACCGGGTCCTCTGGAAACACCATATATTTT. This codes for CASSPTGSSGNTIYF.